Described below is a single T cell receptor (beta chain) sequence and its context. In each case, RNA was isolated and then reverse transcribed into cDNA as the sequencing template. The table came from immunoSEQ multiplex PCR; TCRdb's copy has only in-frame clones and leaves some out. The repertoire holds around 140,000 clones, with around 58% as singletons. These data come from a study of CD8+ T cells in alopecia areata. About the research overall: Treated individuals took tofacitinib by mouth, 5 to 10 mg twice daily.

The V and J ends lost 5 bases and 2 bases respectively, with 13 bases between them. Germline CDR1 is SGHTA and CDR2 is FQGNSA. The CDR3 totals 16 residues. This TCR derives from a human donor with alopecia areata. This rearrangement joins TRBV7-2 to TRBJ1-6; the D is unclear. The source material was CD4+ T cells sorted from blood, sampled at week 0. The CDR3 sequence is CASSPGRITYNSPLHF. The CDR3 nucleotides are TGTGCCAGCAGCCCCGGACGGATCACCTATAATTCACCCCTCCACTTT.